This T cell receptor (beta chain) was profiled in a study of T cell responses to AZD1222 COVID-19 vaccine. Germline V lookup: CDR1 SGHTA, CDR2 FQGNSA. The CDR3 has 15 amino acids. Unmatched junction bases numbered 8, after V lost 3 bases and J lost 8 bases. This clone appeared a few times. Its antigen is unknown. The data were produced by immunoSEQ multiplex PCR, yet TCRdb's version contains in-frame clones alone and is incomplete. The sample records approximately 110,000 clones, around 89% being singletons. Whole-study results and caveats: Spike-specific TCR breadth and depth grew following two AZD1222 doses. Spike as a whole was targeted by vaccine-associated CD4 TCRs, dominant at 160-218 and 743-854. Only a handful of AZD1222 recipients, six or seven in all, had baseline seropositivity.

The origin of this receptor is an adult in good health. This sample comprised peripheral blood, obtained on day 0 of AZD1222 vaccination. The chain employs TRBV7-2 and TRBJ2-3, with 10 nucleotides matching TRBD1. CDR3 DNA sequence: TGTGCCAGCAGCTTGGACAGGGGGAAAGCTGTTACGCAGTATTTT. It specifies CASSLDRGKAVTQYF. The variable domain in full, with the rest retrieved from reference TRBV7-2 and TRBJ2-3, is GAGVSQSPSNKVTEKGKDVELRCDPISGHTALYWYRQSLGQGLEFLIYFQGNSAPDKSGLPSDRFSAERTGGSVSTLTIQRTQQEDSAVYLCASSLDRGKAVTQYFGPGTRLTVL.